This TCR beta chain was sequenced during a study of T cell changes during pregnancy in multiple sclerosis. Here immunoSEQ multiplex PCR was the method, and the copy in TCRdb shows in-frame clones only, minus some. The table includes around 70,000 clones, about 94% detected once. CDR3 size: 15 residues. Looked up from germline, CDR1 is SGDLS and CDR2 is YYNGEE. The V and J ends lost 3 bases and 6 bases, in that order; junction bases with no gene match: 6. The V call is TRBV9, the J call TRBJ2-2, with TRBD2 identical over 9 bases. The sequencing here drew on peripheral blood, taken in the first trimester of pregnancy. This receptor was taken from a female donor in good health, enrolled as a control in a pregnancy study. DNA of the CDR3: TGTGCCAGCAGCGCCCAAGCGGGAGGATCCGGGGAGCTGTTTTTT. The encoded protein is CASSAQAGGSGELFF.